Listed below are T cell receptor beta chains from one sample, sequenced in a study of T cells after yellow fever vaccination. TCRdb re-called the 5' RACE reads with MiXCR, one entry per CDR3 protein. The repertoire holds about 69,000 distinct CDR3 sequences, 4.5% to 7.5% seen once, with under 2.5% in the top ten. Sequenced here: CD4+ T cells sorted from PBMCs, sampled about 2 weeks after the first yellow fever vaccination. Receptors originate from a man aged 18 to 30 who received the YFV17D yellow fever vaccine. Each CDR3 is given with its conserved first and last residue. Fields, in order: V gene, D gene, clone size, J gene, CDR3 protein, CDR3 DNA. D genes are given only for firm matches. Not all rows give a size; the values are once, few, many and, for expanded clones, a class.

v_call: TRBV30
d_call: -
clone_size: many
j_call: TRBJ2-7
cdr3_aa: CAWTMGGGLEQYF
cdr3_nt: TGTGCCTGGACGATGGGGGGTGGGCTCGAGCAGTACTTC

v_call: TRBV5-4
d_call: TRBD1
clone_size: many
j_call: TRBJ2-5
cdr3_aa: CASNLGLGQGMKTQYF
cdr3_nt: TGTGCCAGCAACTTGGGGCTAGGACAGGGGATGAAGACCCAGTACTTC

v_call: TRBV5-1
d_call: TRBD2
clone_size: -
j_call: TRBJ2-1
cdr3_aa: CASRSSGGTYNEQFF
cdr3_nt: TGCGCCAGCAGATCTAGCGGGGGGACTTACAATGAGCAGTTCTTC

v_call: TRBV5-1
d_call: -
clone_size: many
j_call: TRBJ1-1
cdr3_aa: CASSLPSRNTEAFF
cdr3_nt: TGCGCCAGCAGCTTGCCTTCACGGAACACTGAAGCTTTCTTT

v_call: TRBV7-2
d_call: TRBD2
clone_size: many
j_call: TRBJ2-5
cdr3_aa: CASRRLAGGKETQYF
cdr3_nt: TGTGCCAGCAGGCGACTAGCGGGGGGAAAAGAGACCCAGTACTTC

v_call: TRBV7-2
d_call: -
clone_size: many
j_call: TRBJ1-2
cdr3_aa: CASSPRAGFYGYTF
cdr3_nt: TGTGCCAGCAGCCCCCGGGCAGGGTTTTATGGCTACACCTTC

v_call: TRBV7-9
d_call: TRBD1
clone_size: many
j_call: TRBJ1-2
cdr3_aa: CASSLGGTGEGGYTF
cdr3_nt: TGTGCCAGCAGCTTAGGAGGGACAGGGGAAGGTGGCTACACCTTC

v_call: TRBV20-1
d_call: -
clone_size: many
j_call: TRBJ2-1
cdr3_aa: CSARFPLSAHGEQFF
cdr3_nt: TGCAGTGCTAGATTCCCCCTCTCGGCCCACGGTGAGCAGTTCTTC

v_call: TRBV30
d_call: -
clone_size: many
j_call: TRBJ2-2
cdr3_aa: CACHWGTLNTGELFF
cdr3_nt: TGTGCCTGCCATTGGGGGACATTGAACACCGGGGAGCTGTTTTTT

v_call: TRBV20-1
d_call: -
clone_size: many
j_call: TRBJ2-6
cdr3_aa: CSASFPATGANVLTF
cdr3_nt: TGCAGTGCTAGCTTTCCGGCAACCGGGGCCAACGTCCTGACTTTC

v_call: TRBV25-1
d_call: -
clone_size: many
j_call: TRBJ2-3
cdr3_aa: CASSPRADTQYF
cdr3_nt: TGTGCCAGCAGCCCCAGGGCAGATACGCAGTATTTT

v_call: TRBV18
d_call: -
clone_size: many
j_call: TRBJ2-1
cdr3_aa: CASSPDRPYNEQFF
cdr3_nt: TGTGCCAGCTCACCGGACAGACCCTACAATGAGCAGTTCTTC

v_call: TRBV5-5
d_call: -
clone_size: -
j_call: TRBJ1-2
cdr3_aa: CASSPLTPPSRGYTF
cdr3_nt: TGTGCCAGCAGCCCTCTGACACCTCCTTCACGGGGCTACACCTTC

v_call: TRBV18
d_call: TRBD1
clone_size: many
j_call: TRBJ2-2
cdr3_aa: CASSSGQRTGELFF
cdr3_nt: TGTGCCAGCTCATCGGGACAGCGGACCGGGGAGCTGTTTTTT

v_call: TRBV7-9
d_call: -
clone_size: many
j_call: TRBJ1-1
cdr3_aa: CASGARVRTEAFF
cdr3_nt: TGTGCCAGCGGGGCCAGGGTAAGAACTGAAGCTTTCTTT

v_call: TRBV5-1
d_call: TRBD1
clone_size: many
j_call: TRBJ2-7
cdr3_aa: CASAAQAGGLYEQYF
cdr3_nt: TGCGCCAGCGCCGCTCAGGCAGGGGGTTTGTACGAGCAGTACTTC

v_call: TRBV7-9
d_call: TRBD2
clone_size: many
j_call: TRBJ2-3
cdr3_aa: CASSLLVGGATDTQYF
cdr3_nt: TGTGCCAGCAGCTTATTGGTCGGGGGGGCGACAGATACGCAGTATTTT

v_call: TRBV11-2
d_call: TRBD2
clone_size: many
j_call: TRBJ2-5
cdr3_aa: CASSSLLAGAETQYF
cdr3_nt: TGTGCCAGCAGCTCGCTACTAGCGGGGGCAGAGACCCAGTACTTC

v_call: TRBV20-1
d_call: TRBD2
clone_size: many
j_call: TRBJ2-1
cdr3_aa: CSARPPGLGNNEQFF
cdr3_nt: TGCAGTGCTAGACCGCCGGGACTAGGGAATAATGAGCAGTTCTTC

v_call: TRBV6-5
d_call: -
clone_size: many
j_call: TRBJ2-3
cdr3_aa: CASSYSQAGYTDTQYF
cdr3_nt: TGTGCCAGCAGTTACTCTCAGGCGGGGTACACAGATACGCAGTATTTT

v_call: TRBV18
d_call: TRBD1
clone_size: many
j_call: TRBJ1-1
cdr3_aa: CASSSRQGWVAFF
cdr3_nt: TGTGCCAGCTCATCTCGACAGGGGTGGGTAGCTTTCTTT

v_call: TRBV2
d_call: TRBD2
clone_size: -
j_call: TRBJ2-5
cdr3_aa: CASGGLAGPEETQYF
cdr3_nt: TGTGCCAGCGGAGGACTAGCGGGACCCGAAGAGACCCAGTACTTC

v_call: TRBV3-1
d_call: TRBD1
clone_size: many
j_call: TRBJ2-7
cdr3_aa: CASSQTGVHEQYF
cdr3_nt: TGTGCCAGCAGCCAAACAGGGGTCCACGAGCAGTACTTC

v_call: TRBV11-2
d_call: -
clone_size: -
j_call: TRBJ1-1
cdr3_aa: CASSWWNTEAFF
cdr3_nt: TGTGCCAGCAGCTGGTGGAACACTGAAGCTTTCTTT

v_call: TRBV29-1
d_call: TRBD1
clone_size: few
j_call: TRBJ1-1
cdr3_aa: CSVLRDRGPEAFF
cdr3_nt: TGCAGCGTTCTCCGGGACAGGGGCCCTGAAGCTTTCTTT

v_call: TRBV7-7
d_call: TRBD2
clone_size: many
j_call: TRBJ2-5
cdr3_aa: CASSLGLAGGQETQYF
cdr3_nt: TGTGCTAGCAGCTTAGGTCTAGCGGGGGGGCAAGAGACCCAGTACTTC

v_call: TRBV7-2
d_call: -
clone_size: many
j_call: TRBJ2-1
cdr3_aa: CASSFSPYNNNEQFF
cdr3_nt: TGTGCCAGCAGCTTTTCACCTTACAACAACAATGAGCAGTTCTTC

v_call: TRBV12-3/TRBV12-4
d_call: -
clone_size: many
j_call: TRBJ2-3
cdr3_aa: CASSLRGRGDTQYF
cdr3_nt: TGTGCCAGCAGTCTCCGGGGGCGGGGAGATACGCAGTATTTT

v_call: TRBV15
d_call: -
clone_size: many
j_call: TRBJ2-3
cdr3_aa: CATSRGGGTDTQYF
cdr3_nt: TGTGCCACCAGCAGAGGCGGGGGCACAGATACGCAGTATTTT

v_call: TRBV6-2/TRBV6-3
d_call: -
clone_size: many
j_call: TRBJ1-6
cdr3_aa: CASSGYLGVTLHF
cdr3_nt: TGTGCCAGCAGTGGGTACTTGGGCGTTACCCTCCACTTT

v_call: TRBV2
d_call: -
clone_size: few
j_call: TRBJ1-2
cdr3_aa: CASSDPQKDLGGYTF
cdr3_nt: TGTGCCAGCAGTGATCCGCAGAAGGACCTGGGTGGCTACACCTTC

v_call: TRBV20-1
d_call: -
clone_size: many
j_call: TRBJ1-2
cdr3_aa: CSAGAGYGYTF
cdr3_nt: TGCAGTGCTGGAGCGGGCTATGGCTACACCTTC

v_call: TRBV5-8
d_call: -
clone_size: many
j_call: TRBJ1-1
cdr3_aa: CASSLLTQNTEAFF
cdr3_nt: TGTGCCAGCAGCTTGTTGACACAAAACACTGAAGCTTTCTTT

v_call: TRBV6-5
d_call: TRBD1
clone_size: many
j_call: TRBJ1-1
cdr3_aa: CASSSIGQGGTEAFF
cdr3_nt: TGTGCCAGCAGCTCTATCGGACAGGGGGGGACTGAAGCTTTCTTT

v_call: TRBV5-1
d_call: TRBD2
clone_size: many
j_call: TRBJ2-2
cdr3_aa: CASSAGTSGANTGELFF
cdr3_nt: TGCGCCAGCAGCGCCGGGACTAGCGGGGCAAACACCGGGGAGCTGTTTTTT

v_call: TRBV7-9
d_call: -
clone_size: many
j_call: TRBJ1-5
cdr3_aa: CASSQTQHEQPQHF
cdr3_nt: TGTGCCAGCAGTCAAACACAGCACGAACAGCCCCAGCATTTT

v_call: TRBV18
d_call: -
clone_size: many
j_call: TRBJ1-2
cdr3_aa: CASSQNRQEAYGYTF
cdr3_nt: TGTGCCAGCTCACAAAATCGACAGGAAGCCTATGGCTACACCTTC

v_call: TRBV15
d_call: -
clone_size: many
j_call: TRBJ2-5
cdr3_aa: CATRGGQETQYF
cdr3_nt: TGTGCCACCAGGGGCGGGCAAGAGACCCAGTACTTC

v_call: TRBV12-3/TRBV12-4
d_call: -
clone_size: many
j_call: TRBJ1-1
cdr3_aa: CASSVWAAEAFF
cdr3_nt: TGTGCCAGCAGCGTCTGGGCCGCTGAAGCTTTCTTT

v_call: TRBV20-1
d_call: TRBD1
clone_size: many
j_call: TRBJ1-1
cdr3_aa: CSARDRPNTEAFF
cdr3_nt: TGCAGTGCGCGGGACAGACCGAACACTGAAGCTTTCTTT

v_call: TRBV12-3/TRBV12-4
d_call: -
clone_size: many
j_call: TRBJ1-1
cdr3_aa: CASSPLITEAFF
cdr3_nt: TGTGCCAGCAGTCCCTTAATTACTGAAGCTTTCTTT

v_call: TRBV7-2
d_call: -
clone_size: -
j_call: TRBJ2-2
cdr3_aa: CASSLRRAGTGELFF
cdr3_nt: TGTGCCAGCAGCCTCCGCAGGGCGGGCACCGGGGAGCTGTTTTTT